The 22 T cell receptor beta chains below were found in one sample sequenced in a study of blood T cell repertoires in COVID-19. Only in-frame clones appear in the TCRdb table, and some are missing; sequencing was by immunoSEQ multiplex PCR. The sample lists over 250,000 clones, 85% occurring once. The source material was peripheral blood. The receptors originated from a human donor in a cohort sampled during active COVID-19.

The V and J genes are TRBV27 and TRBJ2-1; D perhaps matches TRBD2 (5 bases). Trimming pared 6 bases from V and 5 bases from J, leaving 14 bases between. Germline V gives CDR1 MNHEY, CDR2 SMNVEV (reference sequence). The CDR3 is made up of 14 amino acids. The CDR3, as DNA: TGTGCCAGCAGAAGCGGTATTAGACACAATGAGCAGTTCTTC. It yields the protein CASRSGIRHNEQFF.

This clone has just one count. J is TRBJ2-7 and V is TRBV14, with D hard to call. This CDR3 comprises 15 residues. CDR1 and CDR2 (germline): SGHDN, FVKESK. Deletions cut 1 base from V and 7 bases from J, with 17 bases between. The CDR3 protein is CASSQGRLGFEEQYF. The CDR3 nucleotides are TGTGCCAGCAGCCAAGGGCGACTTGGGTTCGAGGAGCAGTACTTC.

The chain carries TRBV2 and TRBJ1-2; D is perhaps TRBD1 (6 bases). From germline, CDR1 is SNHLY and CDR2 FYNNEI. Trimming stripped 11 bases from V and 8 bases from J, with 15 bases between. This CDR3 has 11 residues. The CDR3 sequence is CAGRGTYGYTF. The CDR3 DNA sequence: TGTGCCGGAAGAGGGACATACGGCTACACCTTC.

This rearrangement joins TRBV7-2 to TRBJ2-5; D might be TRBD2 (6 bases). Trimming took 4 bases from V and 2 from J, leaving 20 bases between them. The length of the CDR3 is 17 residues. Germline values: CDR1 SGHTA, CDR2 FQGNSA. In DNA form, the CDR3 reads TGTGCCAGCAGCTCACGTGGAGGGCTCGGGATGCAAGAGACCCAGTACTTC. This sequence encodes CASSSRGGLGMQETQYF.

This clone was seen only a few times. The genes are TRBV7-8 and TRBJ1-2; 8 bases line up with TRBD1. The CDR3 is 14 amino acids. Germline V gene sequence: CDR1 SGHVS, CDR2 FQNEAQ. V lost 5 bases to trimming and J lost 4 bases; unmatched junction nucleotides: 6. CDR3 amino acids: CASSPNRGIYGYTF. The CDR3 region has the DNA TGTGCCAGCAGCCCCAACAGGGGGATCTATGGCTACACCTTC.

The chain couples TRBV12-3 or TRBV12-4 to TRBJ1-5; D is undetermined. The germline V and J ends were trimmed by 3 bases and 4 bases, with 7 bases remaining between them. The CDR3 covers 13 residues. CDR3 sequence: CASSFQDNQPQHF. CDR3 bases: TGTGCCAGCAGTTTCCAGGATAATCAGCCCCAGCATTTT.

The sample holds one count of this clone. V gene TRBV11-2 combines with J gene TRBJ2-7, with D unclear. Germline CDR1 and CDR2: SGHAT and FQNNGV. The CDR3 totals 15 residues. Deletions cut 1 base from V and 0 bases from J, with 10 bases between. CDR3: CASSLGNTASYEQYF. CDR3 DNA sequence: TGTGCCAGCAGCTTAGGGAATACAGCCTCCTACGAGCAGTACTTC.

This clone was counted between two and nine times. The genes are TRBV11-2 and TRBJ2-7; TRBD2 matches at 7 bases. With V trimmed by 5 bases and J by 0 bases, 7 bases remained unmatched. Germline V gene lookup returns CDR1 SGHAT and CDR2 FQNNGV. The CDR3 is 15 residues long. CDR3 protein: CASSQAGLASYEQYF. The DNA of the CDR3 is TGTGCCAGCAGCCAAGCGGGACTGGCCTCCTACGAGCAGTACTTC.

The chain combines TRBV19 with TRBJ2-2; the match to TRBD1 covers 8 bases. J gave up 1 base and V 7 bases, and 5 bases lay outside the gene matches. Germline CDR1 LNHDA, CDR2 SQIVND (reference sequence). The CDR3 is 15 amino acids. The CDR3 DNA follows: TGTGCCAGTAAAGAAGGACAGGGGAACACCGGGGAGCTGTTTTTT. This codes for CASKEGQGNTGELFF. Full variable domain (rest looked up from reference TRBV19 and TRBJ2-2): DGGITQSPKYLFRKEGQNVTLSCEQNLNHDAMYWYRQDPGQGLRLIYYSQIVNDFQKGDIAEGYSVSREKKESFPLTVTSAQKNPTAFYLCASKEGQGNTGELFFGEGSRLTVL.

This rearrangement joins TRBV19 to TRBJ1-1; D is undetermined. V lost 4 bases to trimming and J lost 5 bases, with 11 bases between them. Germline CDR1 and CDR2: LNHDA and SQIVND (reference sequence). The CDR3 loop spans 13 amino acids. The CDR3 loop is CASSKWEATEAFF. CDR3 nucleotide sequence: TGTGCCAGTAGTAAATGGGAGGCGACTGAAGCTTTCTTT.

This clone has only a few counts. The rearrangement links TRBV5-8 to TRBJ1-1; D is possibly TRBD1 (5 bases). Germline V lookup: CDR1 SGHTS, CDR2 YDEGEE. This CDR3 region has 11 residues. V lost 6 bases and J 10 bases, leaving 13 bases between the germline ends. CDR3 residues: CASTSRDLAFF. The CDR3 DNA is TGTGCCAGCACCTCCCGGGACTTAGCTTTCTTT.

J is TRBJ2-5 and V is TRBV11-2; D unresolved. The germline V gene has CDR1 SGHAT and CDR2 FQNNGV. V was shortened by 8 bases and J by 4 bases, with 11 bases between the two germline ends. This CDR3 has 12 residues. CDR3 in amino acids: CASARNVETQYF. The CDR3, as DNA: TGTGCCAGCGCCAGGAATGTAGAGACCCAGTACTTC.

This clone occurred once. The genes are TRBV2 and TRBJ1-3, with D maybe TRBD1 (5 bases). V was shortened by 6 bases and J by 0 bases, with 12 bases between the two germline ends. This CDR3 is built from 15 residues. The germline V gene has CDR1 SNHLY and CDR2 FYNNEI. The DNA of the CDR3 is TGTGCCAGCAGAGACTTAGGGGTCTCTGGAAACACCATATATTTT. Its translation: CASRDLGVSGNTIYF. The full variable domain, in which reference TRBV2 and TRBJ1-3 provide the parts outside the CDR3, is EPEVTQTPSHQVTQMGQEVILRCVPISNHLYFYWYRQILGQKVEFLVSFYNNEISEKSEIFDDQFSVERPDGSNFTLKIRSTKLEDSAMYFCASRDLGVSGNTIYFGEGSWLTVV.

V is TRBV6-5 and J is TRBJ2-1; D possibly corresponds to TRBD2 (5 bases). The CDR3 is 15 amino acids. The V gene's germline CDR1 is MNHEY and CDR2 SVGAGI. The V end lost 4 bases, the J end lost 0 bases, and 10 bases lay between the germline ends. CDR3 sequence (DNA): TGTGCCAGCAGTTCGCCTCGGGGCTCCTACAATGAGCAGTTCTTC. Its translation: CASSSPRGSYNEQFF.

The V and J genes are TRBV7-2 and TRBJ1-4; a weak D match, TRBD1 (5 bases). Trimming left V 2 bases short and J 5 bases short, with 9 bases between. Per germline, CDR1 SGHTA and CDR2 FQGNSA. This CDR3 region has 14 residues. The CDR3 region has the DNA TGTGCCAGCAGCTTACGCGGGGGGAATGAAAAACTGTTTTTT. Protein product: CASSLRGGNEKLFF.

V is TRBV25-1 and J is TRBJ2-1, with D possibly matching TRBD2 (7 bases). CDR3 size: 14 residues. Germline V gene lookup returns CDR1 MGHDK and CDR2 SYGVNS. V was shortened by 0 bases and J by 8 bases, with 11 bases between the two germline ends. The CDR3 spells CASSEYWEGDEQFF. The CDR3 DNA follows: TGTGCCAGCAGTGAATACTGGGAGGGGGATGAGCAGTTCTTC. The variable domain in full, completed from reference TRBV25-1 and TRBJ2-1, reads EADIYQTPRYLVIGTGKKITLECSQTMGHDKMYWYQQDPGMELHLIHYSYGVNSTEKGDLSSESTVSRIRTEHFPLTLESARPSHTSQYLCASSEYWEGDEQFFGPGTRLTVL.

The rearrangement uses TRBV28 and TRBJ2-7; 7 bases are a match to TRBD2. The CDR3 has 14 amino acids. CDR1 MDHEN and CDR2 SYDVKM come from the germline V gene. The J segment lost 3 bases and the V segment lost 3 bases, leaving 5 bases of the junction unmatched. The CDR3 nucleotides are TGTGCCAGCAGTTTGACTAGCAGTTTCTACGAGCAGTACTTC. Its translation: CASSLTSSFYEQYF. Full variable domain (outside the CDR3, taken from reference TRBV28 and TRBJ2-7): DVKVTQSSRYLVKRTGEKVFLECVQDMDHENMFWYRQDPGLGLRLIYFSYDVKMKEKGDIPEGYSVSREKKERFSLILESASTNQTSMYLCASSLTSSFYEQYFGPGTRLTVT.

The chain recombines TRBV6-6 with TRBJ2-7; possible D gene TRBD2, 6 bases. Germline V gene sequence: CDR1 MNHNY, CDR2 SVGAGI (reference sequence). The germline V and J ends were trimmed by 4 bases and 0 bases, with 10 bases remaining between them. This CDR3 is built from 14 residues. The DNA for the CDR3 is TGTGCCAGCAGTTCCTGGACTATCTCCTACGAGCAGTACTTC. It translates to CASSSWTISYEQYF.

The gene calls are TRBV2 and TRBJ2-5, with 8 bases fitting TRBD2. Germline CDR1 SNHLY, CDR2 FYNNEI. Trimming at V came to 3 bases and at J to 5 bases, leaving 5 bases not matched to a gene. The CDR3 totals 14 residues. CDR3 loop: CASSDSGGRETQYF. The CDR3 nucleotides are TGTGCCAGCAGTGATTCGGGAGGGCGGGAGACCCAGTACTTC.

The DNA of the CDR3 is TGTGCTAGTGGTTTGGACCATTTAGCGGGAGGGCACACCGGGGAGCTGTTTTTT. This translates into CASGLDHLAGGHTGELFF. The chain employs TRBV12-5 and TRBJ2-2; 11 bases are shared with TRBD2. The V gene end was trimmed by 1 base and the J gene end by 3 bases; junction bases not matched to a gene: 7. The CDR3 sequence is 18 residues long. Germline V gene lookup returns CDR1 LGHNT and CDR2 FRNRAP.

The table lists this clone with a few counts. This same CDR3 is encoded by further DNA sequences in the sample. The V gene is TRBV19, the J gene TRBJ2-5, with TRBD2 identical over 9 bases. This CDR3 contains 12 residues. Germline assignment: CDR1 LNHDA and CDR2 SQIVND (reference sequence). The junction had 0 bases not matched to a gene; V was cut back by 6 bases and J by 4 bases. DNA of the CDR3: TGTGCCAGTAGACTAGCGGGAGAGACCCAGTACTTC. It is translated as CASRLAGETQYF.

The rearrangement links TRBV4-1 to TRBJ2-2; D perhaps matches TRBD1 (6 bases). The CDR3 loop spans 15 amino acids. V dropped 2 bases and J dropped 7 bases, with 14 bases sitting between them. The germline V gene has CDR1 MGHRA and CDR2 YSYEKL. The CDR3 loop is CASSQTKQGFGELFF. The CDR3 DNA reads TGCGCCAGCAGCCAAACTAAACAGGGCTTCGGGGAGCTGTTTTTT.